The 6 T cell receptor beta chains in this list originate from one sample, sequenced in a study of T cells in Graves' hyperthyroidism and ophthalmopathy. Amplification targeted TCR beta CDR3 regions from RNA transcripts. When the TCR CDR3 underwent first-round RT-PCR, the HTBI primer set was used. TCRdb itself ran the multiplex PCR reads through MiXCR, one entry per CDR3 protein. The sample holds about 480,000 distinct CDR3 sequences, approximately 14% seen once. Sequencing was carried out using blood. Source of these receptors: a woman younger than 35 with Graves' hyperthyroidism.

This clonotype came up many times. CDR3 region: CASSPWGTGRPYEQYF. The CDR3 bases are TGCGCCAGCAGCCCCTGGGGGACGGGACGGCCCTACGAGCAGTACTTC. The V and J genes are TRBV5-1 and TRBJ2-7; the D call may be TRBD1 or TRBD2 (5 bases each). The V gene lost 4 bases and the J gene lost 2 bases, with 19 bases spanning the gap. The CDR3 totals 16 residues. Germline V gives CDR1 SGHRS, CDR2 YFSETQ.

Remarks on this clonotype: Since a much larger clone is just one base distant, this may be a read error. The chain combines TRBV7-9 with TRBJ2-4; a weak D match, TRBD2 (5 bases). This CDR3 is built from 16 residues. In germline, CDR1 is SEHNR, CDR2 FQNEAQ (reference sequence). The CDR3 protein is CASSSPRGLAKSIQYF. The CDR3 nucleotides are TGTGCCAGCAGCTCCCCCCGCGGGCTGGCCAAAAGCATTCAGTACTTC.

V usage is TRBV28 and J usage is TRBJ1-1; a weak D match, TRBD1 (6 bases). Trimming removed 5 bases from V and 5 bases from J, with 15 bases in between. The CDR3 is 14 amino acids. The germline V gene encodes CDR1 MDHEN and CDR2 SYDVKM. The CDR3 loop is CASSPMQGWTEAFF. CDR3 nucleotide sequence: TGTGCCAGCAGTCCGATGCAGGGGTGGACTGAAGCTTTCTTT. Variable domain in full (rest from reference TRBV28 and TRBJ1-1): DVKVTQSSRYLVKRTGEKVFLECVQDMDHENMFWYRQDPGLGLRLIYFSYDVKMKEKGDIPEGYSVSREKKERFSLILESASTNQTSMYLCASSPMQGWTEAFFGQGTRLTVV.

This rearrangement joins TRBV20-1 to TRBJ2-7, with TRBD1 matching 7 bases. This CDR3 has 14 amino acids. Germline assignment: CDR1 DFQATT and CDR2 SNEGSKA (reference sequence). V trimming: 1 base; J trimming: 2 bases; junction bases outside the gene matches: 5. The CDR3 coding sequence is TGCAGTGCTAGAGGGTCAGGGGGACCCTACGAGCAGTACTTC. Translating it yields CSARGSGGPYEQYF.

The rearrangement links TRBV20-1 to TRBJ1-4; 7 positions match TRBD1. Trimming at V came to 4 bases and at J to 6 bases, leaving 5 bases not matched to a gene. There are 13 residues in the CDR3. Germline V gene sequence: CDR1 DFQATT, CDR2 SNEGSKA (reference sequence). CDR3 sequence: CSAKGAADEKLFF. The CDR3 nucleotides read TGCAGTGCTAAGGGGGCGGCGGATGAAAAACTGTTTTTT.

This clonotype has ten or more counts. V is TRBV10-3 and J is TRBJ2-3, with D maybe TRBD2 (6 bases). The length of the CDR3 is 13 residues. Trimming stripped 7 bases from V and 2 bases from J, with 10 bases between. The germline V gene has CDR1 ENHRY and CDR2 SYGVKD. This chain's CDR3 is CAITSRDTDTQYF. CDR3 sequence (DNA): TGTGCCATCACTTCGCGGGACACAGATACGCAGTATTTT.